The clone carrying this TCR beta chain was counted only a few times. Its cognate antigen is unknown. This record belongs to a study of cytomegalovirus exposure and HLA in healthy donors. The PCR made use of 60 Vbeta and 13 Jbeta primers. The protocol was immunoSEQ multiplex PCR, while the TCRdb copy is restricted to in-frame clones and leaves out a portion. The table has about 120,000 clones, around 10% seen once. CDR3 size: 12 residues. Trimming removed 3 bases at V and 5 bases at J, with 7 bases between. Germline lookup yields CDR1 LNHDA and CDR2 SQIVND (reference sequence). Overall study results and limits: Being productive about 90% or about 30% of the time was typical of most TCR beta V segments in an earlier analysis.

This chain connects TRBV19 to TRBJ1-2; no firm D call. The source is a man under 40 in good health and CMV-seronegative. Input material: PBMCs. DNA for the CDR3: TGTGCCAGTAGTATGAGCCGGTATGGCTACACCTTC. Its protein product is CASSMSRYGYTF.